The 17 T cell receptor beta chains given below trace back to one sample, sequenced in a study of blood T cell repertoires in COVID-19. Some clones are missing from TCRdb's copy, which holds only in-frame ones; the method was immunoSEQ multiplex PCR. The sample has 150,000 to 200,000 clones; 70% to 90% are singletons. Sequenced: peripheral blood. The receptors come from a human donor in a cohort sampled during active COVID-19.

The rearrangement uses TRBV7-9 and TRBJ2-6, with TRBD1 identical over 10 bases. This CDR3 is built from 19 residues. CDR1 is SEHNR, CDR2 FQNEAQ, per germline (reference sequence). Trimming at V came to 5 bases and at J to 0 bases, leaving 10 bases not matched to a gene. Here the CDR3 reads CASSVGTGDLISGANVLTF. The CDR3 DNA reads TGTGCCAGCAGCGTGGGGACAGGGGACCTAATCTCTGGGGCCAACGTCCTGACTTTC.

This clone was counted between two and nine times. The V gene is TRBV4-3, the J gene TRBJ1-1; 9 bases are a match to TRBD1. Germline V gene lookup returns CDR1 LGHNA and CDR2 YSLEER. V shed 3 bases and J 3 bases; nucleotides not matched to a gene: 5. The CDR3 totals 15 residues. CDR3 nucleotides: TGCGCCAGCAGCCAGAGGACAGGGGTTGACACTGAAGCTTTCTTT. Translated, it gives CASSQRTGVDTEAFF.

This clone was detected only a few times. The same CDR3 can be traced to other DNA sequences in this sample. This sequence joins TRBV11-3 and TRBJ1-2; the D gene is possibly TRBD1 (6 bases). The germline gives CDR1 SGHNT, CDR2 YENEEA. V lost 7 bases and J 4 bases, leaving 13 bases between the germline ends. CDR3 length equals 13 residues. The CDR3, as DNA: TGTGCCAGCATCCAGGGGATTCCCTATGGCTACACCTTC. This codes for CASIQGIPYGYTF.

The chain joins TRBV2 to TRBJ1-5; 9 bases fit TRBD1. The germline CDR1 and CDR2 sequences are SNHLY and FYNNEI. CDR3 length equals 15 residues. The V gene end was trimmed by 6 bases and the J gene end by 7 bases; junction bases not matched to a gene: 10. CDR3 sequence: CASRAGDRALQPQHF. Written as DNA, the CDR3 is TGTGCCAGCAGGGCCGGGGACAGGGCTTTGCAGCCCCAGCATTTT. Full variable domain (remainder filled in from reference TRBV2 and TRBJ1-5): EPEVTQTPSHQVTQMGQEVILRCVPISNHLYFYWYRQILGQKVEFLVSFYNNEISEKSEIFDDQFSVERPDGSNFTLKIRSTKLEDSAMYFCASRAGDRALQPQHFGDGTRLSIL.

V usage is TRBV29-1 and J usage is TRBJ2-7; D unclear. The V gene's germline CDR1 is SQVTM and CDR2 ANQGSEA. CDR3 size: 12 residues. V was cut by 5 bases and J by 4 bases, with 12 bases left in between. This CDR3 is CSVRPDIYEQYF. CDR3 bases: TGCAGCGTTCGACCAGACATTTACGAGCAGTACTTC.

The rearrangement uses TRBV6-1 and TRBJ1-2; 12 bases align to TRBD1. Germline V lookup: CDR1 MNHNS, CDR2 SASEGT. V shed 0 bases and J 8 bases; nucleotides not matched to a gene: 10. The CDR3 sequence is 17 residues long. Here the CDR3 reads CASSEAGTGGSSRGYTF. The DNA of the CDR3 is TGTGCCAGCAGTGAAGCCGGGACAGGGGGCTCTTCTAGGGGCTACACCTTC.

The gene calls are TRBV6-5 and TRBJ2-5; TRBD2 is a possible D gene (6 bases). Germline CDR1 MNHEY, CDR2 SVGAGI. This CDR3 spans 12 amino acids. CDR3 coding DNA: TGTGCGAGGCGGCGGGGTACAGAGACCCAGTACTTC. Translated, it gives CARRRGTETQYF.

This sequence joins TRBV5-6 and TRBJ1-1, with D perhaps matching TRBD1 (5 bases). Germline-derived CDR1 and CDR2 are SGHDT and YYEEEE. V gave up 6 bases and J gave up 0 bases, with 12 bases separating them. This CDR3 contains 14 residues. CDR3 coding DNA: TGTGCCAGCAACATGGCAGGGATGAACACTGAAGCTTTCTTT. Protein product: CASNMAGMNTEAFF.

The V gene is TRBV9, the J gene TRBJ1-3; D gene uncertain. The CDR3 spans 13 residues. Germline assignment: CDR1 SGDLS and CDR2 YYNGEE. The V and J ends lost 3 bases and 4 bases respectively, with 8 bases between them. The CDR3 loop reads CASSDWLGNTIYF. As DNA, the CDR3 is TGTGCCAGCAGCGATTGGCTGGGAAACACCATATATTTT.

V gene TRBV9 combines with J gene TRBJ1-6, with D possibly matching TRBD1 (5 bases). This CDR3 is 14 amino acids long. The V end lost 0 bases, the J end lost 7 bases, and 8 bases lay between the germline ends. Germline CDR1 reads SGDLS; CDR2 reads YYNGEE. CDR3 sequence reads: CASSVADTNSPLHF. DNA of the CDR3: TGTGCCAGCAGCGTAGCGGACACCAATTCACCCCTCCACTTT.

The rearrangement uses TRBV7-2 and TRBJ1-3, with 10 bases that match TRBD1. Germline-derived CDR1 and CDR2 are SGHTA and FQGNSA. This CDR3 region has 18 residues. The J segment lost 0 bases and the V segment lost 5 bases, leaving 10 bases of the junction unmatched. The CDR3 loop is CASSHPTGGYSSGNTIYF. The CDR3 DNA reads as TGTGCCAGCAGCCACCCGACAGGGGGCTATAGCTCTGGAAACACCATATATTTT.

The genes are TRBV10-1 and TRBJ2-2, with 7 bases identical to TRBD2. Looked up from germline, CDR1 is WNHNN and CDR2 is SYGVQD (reference sequence). The length of the CDR3 is 16 residues. The J segment lost 5 bases and the V segment lost 2 bases, leaving 8 bases of the junction unmatched. CDR3 region: CASSEGASGETGELFF. The CDR3 coding sequence is TGCGCCAGCAGTGAGGGGGCTAGCGGTGAGACCGGGGAGCTGTTTTTT.

This chain links TRBV9 with TRBJ2-2; D is unresolved. V lost 4 bases to trimming and J lost 4 bases, with 11 bases between them. Germline V CDR1 and CDR2: SGDLS, YYNGEE. The CDR3 covers 14 residues. CDR3 nucleotide sequence: TGTGCCAGCAGCCCGCTAGGCAGCACCGGGGAGCTGTTTTTT. As protein: CASSPLGSTGELFF.

The chain recombines TRBV30 with TRBJ1-5, with TRBD1 matching over 7 bases. V trimming: 5 bases; J trimming: 1 base; junction bases outside the gene matches: 5. The CDR3 length is 14 residues. Germline V lookup: CDR1 GTSNPN, CDR2 SVGIG (reference sequence). CDR3 bases: TGTGCCTGGGCCCAGGGGGGAAGCAATCAGCCCCAGCATTTT. Protein sequence: CAWAQGGSNQPQHF.

The CDR3: CASSLEGAGGDTQYF. DNA for the CDR3: TGTGCCAGCAGCCTCGAGGGGGCGGGAGGAGATACGCAGTATTTT. The chain couples TRBV7-9 to TRBJ2-3; D possibly corresponds to TRBD2 (8 bases). Germline V gene data show CDR1 as SEHNR and CDR2 as FQNEAQ (reference sequence). Trimming shortened V by 5 bases and J by 5 bases, and 17 bases separated the two germline ends. This CDR3 spans 15 amino acids. The full variable domain, in which reference TRBV7-9 and TRBJ2-3 provide the parts outside the CDR3, is DTGVSQNPRHKITKRGQNVTFRCDPISEHNRLYWYRQTLGQGPEFLTYFQNEAQLEKSRLLSDRFSAERPKGSFSTLEIQRTEQGDSAMYLCASSLEGAGGDTQYFGPGTRLTVL.

The CDR3 bases are TGTGCCTCAACGGGCAGGGGGACCCCCTACGAGCAGTACTTC. It specifies CASTGRGTPYEQYF. This chain links TRBV30 with TRBJ2-7; 7 bases fit TRBD1. The trim removed 7 bases at V and 2 bases at J, leaving 11 bases unmatched. Per the germline V gene, CDR1 is GTSNPN and CDR2 is SVGIG (reference sequence). The CDR3 extends over 14 amino acids. The full variable domain, in which reference TRBV30 and TRBJ2-7 provide the parts outside the CDR3, is SQTIHQWPATLVQPVGSPLSLECTVEGTSNPNLYWYRQAAGRGLQLLFYSVGIGQISSEVPQNLSASRPQDRQFILSSKKLLLSDSGFYLCASTGRGTPYEQYFGPGTRLTVT.

The chain has TRBV7-9 and TRBJ2-1; 7 bases are a match to TRBD2. The length of the CDR3 is 15 residues. The J segment lost 2 bases and the V segment lost 0 bases, leaving 1 base of the junction unmatched. Germline lookup yields CDR1 SEHNR and CDR2 FQNEAQ (reference sequence). The CDR3 DNA is TGTGCCAGCAGCTTAGCGCTAGCGGCCTACAATGAGCAGTTCTTC. Translating it yields CASSLALAAYNEQFF.